These T cell receptor beta chains were read from a single sample in a study of PD-1 blockade in classical Hodgkin lymphoma. Profiled with immunoSEQ multiplex PCR; TCRdb holds only in-frame clones, not every one. The data contain approximately 25,000 clones, about 89% of them singletons. The material sequenced was CD4+ T cells from blood. Source of these receptors: a human donor with classical Hodgkin lymphoma. Both conserved end residues are trimmed from each CDR3. Fields, in order: V gene, CDR3 protein.

>TRBV5-6
ASSLPGYGYT
>TRBV7-2
ASSLDSFGRALNTEAF
>TRBV27
ASSHDRGREKLF
>TRBV2
ASSGLADSYNEQF
>TRBV5-4
ASSSHTGQLSGELF
>TRBV27
ASSPNRDIRSQF
>TRBV5-1
ASSLRSTDTQY
>TRBV6-5
ASSYGTVPYEQY
>TRBV5-1
ASSALTGFQETQY
>TRBV7-2
ASSLREGQGPAGTQY
>TRBV4-1
ASSQGLTLRQDHDNSPLH
>TRBV5-1
ASSPGLAGHTQY
>TRBV9
ASSVIGTVEAF
>TRBV28
ASVPGAGYFGQPQH
>TRBV2
ASEDSSYNEQF
>TRBV28
ASSDRTGSGDEQF
>TRBV2
ASVRDSPFTGELF
>TRBV4-3
ASSQDTKGSPLH
>TRBV5-1
ASSLTQESYEQY
>TRBV27
ASSLDRGLYNEQF
>TRBV7-9
ASSLFGSGATNTQY
>TRBV2
ASSQGFGRPQH
>TRBV28
ASEGNSYEQY
>TRBV21-1
ASRNRVWAEQY
>TRBV2
ASSGGGLVFSSDTQY
>TRBV6-5
ASRTRQGGYT
>TRBV7-2
ASSYRDGPYEQY
>TRBV9
ASSVVLGGEQY
>TRBV7-2
ASSVARRGAYEQY
>TRBV5-1
ASSRTGSPDTQY
>TRBV30
AWSVPLAGYTDTQY
>TRBV27
ASGRYRGQGIYEQY
>TRBV10-1
ASSESGAGNNEQF
>TRBV7-2
ASSPGLAGTEQY
>TRBV29-1
SVHGQGSETQY
>TRBV6-1
ASRRAGEKLF
>TRBV28
ASSLTGGPAYEQY
>TRBV7-2
ASSLHSSGNQPQH
>TRBV10-3
AIRDPRRTDEAF
>TRBV5-1
ASSLAGDTGNTIY
>TRBV9
ASSVGVTYEKLF
>TRBV14
ASSHLSGESTDTQY
>TRBV30
AWSVLESYA
>TRBV6-6
ASRVGLTGELF
>TRBV7-7
ASSLVTKTNQPQH
>TRBV11-3
ASSLDLWSPLH
>TRBV7-7
ASSLDSYNEQF
>TRBV6-5
ASSPSRALSYEQY
>TRBV7-2
ASSHSPVWGSNTEAF
>TRBV6-5
ASSLTGDGYT
>TRBV28
ASSPLLGKLF
>TRBV5-1
ASSPARGGGQYEQY
>TRBV30
AWSIKTRPWVNTQY
>TRBV28
ASSPGWYYEAF
>TRBV7-8
ASSLDRGYGYT